This T cell receptor beta chain was identified in a study of vaccination effects on CD4 cells after COVID-19. Ahead of sequencing, the ViraFEST assay grew antigen-specific CD4+ T cells using viral peptide pools. Cells that had been cultured for 10 days were the source of isolated CD4+ T cells. Documented for the person is a PCR-confirmed SARS-CoV-2 infection occurring between March and December 2020. IL-2 at 9.5 to 10 IU/ml and peptides at around 10 ug/ml were added to cultured PBMC, more than 1.5 million per well. About this clone itself: The antigen is unknown.

V lost 6 bases to trimming and J lost 4 bases, with 17 bases between them. The CDR3 loop spans 15 amino acids. Looked up from germline, CDR1 is SGHNT and CDR2 is YYREEE (reference sequence). Generated by immunoSEQ multiplex PCR, the TCRdb table keeps only in-frame clones and is missing some. The sample records tens of thousands of clones, more than 70% being singletons. The TCR originated in a human donor who had a prior SARS-CoV-2 infection. The sequenced sample was CD4+ T cells from PBMCs cultured with a peptide pool, obtained before COVID-19 vaccination. The rearrangement uses TRBV5-4 and TRBJ2-1; TRBD2 might be the D (5 bases). CDR3 sequence reads: CASTFSAGKYNEQFF. The CDR3 DNA reads as TGTGCCAGCACTTTCTCTGCGGGTAAATACAATGAGCAGTTCTTC.